This T cell receptor beta chain was recovered during a study of blood T cell repertoires in COVID-19. Study background: Acute-phase and convalescent COVID-19 samples originated in the United States, Italy and Spain. T cells, B-cell-depleted T cells, or PBMCs supplied cDNA or gDNA.

CDR3 size: 14 residues. Germline assignment: CDR1 SGHAT and CDR2 FQNNGV. Trimming left V 5 bases short and J 1 base short, with 11 bases between. Profiled with immunoSEQ multiplex PCR; TCRdb holds only in-frame clones, not every one. The sample records 55,000 or so clones, 80% to 90% being singletons. Recruited during active infection, patients (from Seattle) were subsequently followed longitudinally. This sequence originates from a woman aged 60-75 years with COVID-19, enrolled during active disease. The sequencing input was peripheral blood. This sequence joins TRBV11-2 and TRBJ2-5, with D possibly TRBD2 on 5 matching bases. CDR3 DNA sequence: TGTGCCAGCAGCCCTCGACGGGGCCAAGAGACCCAGTACTTC. Protein sequence: CASSPRRGQETQYF.